These 22 T cell receptor beta chains were sequenced from one sample in a study of blood T cell dynamics during melanoma immunotherapy. Profiled with immunoSEQ multiplex PCR; TCRdb holds only in-frame clones, not every one. This table holds nearly 25,000 clones, 70% to 90% found once. Time point denoted: pre-treatment baseline. Sequences were derived from blood, sampled from a patient treated with checkpoint blockade. Receptor source: a human donor with melanoma.

In this sample, this clone turned up once. The chain has TRBV7-9 and TRBJ1-1; D is possibly TRBD1 (5 bases). CDR1 is SEHNR and CDR2 is FQNEAQ in the germline V gene (reference sequence). Trimming shortened V by 7 bases and J by 4 bases, and 16 bases separated the two germline ends. CDR3 size: 14 residues. CDR3 in DNA: TGTGCCAGCACCTTGGGGGAGAAGGGCACTGAAGCTTTCTTT. Residues: CASTLGEKGTEAFF.

V and J are TRBV5-8 and TRBJ2-1; D remains ambiguous. The V end lost 0 bases, the J end lost 1 base, and 11 bases lay between the germline ends. Germline CDR1 and CDR2: SGHTS and YDEGEE. The CDR3 is made up of 16 amino acids. The CDR3 protein is CASSLAWGQSYNEQFF. CDR3 bases: TGTGCCAGCAGCTTGGCATGGGGTCAATCCTACAATGAGCAGTTCTTC.

The chain carries TRBV2 and TRBJ2-1; D may match TRBD1 or TRBD2 (6 bases each). CDR1 is SNHLY and CDR2 is FYNNEI in the germline V gene. This CDR3 region has 12 residues. Trimming removed 7 bases from V and 9 bases from J, with 13 bases in between. The CDR3, as DNA: TGTGCCAGCAAGAACTCGGGGGCTGAGCAGTTCTTC. Its translation is CASKNSGAEQFF.

This chain links TRBV7-9 with TRBJ2-6; D perhaps matches TRBD1 (5 bases). The CDR3 length is 16 residues. Per the germline V gene, CDR1 is SEHNR and CDR2 is FQNEAQ (reference sequence). V lost 5 bases and J lost 0, with 11 bases in between. CDR3 sequence (DNA): TGTGCCAGCAGCCACACAGGAGACTCTGGGGCCAACGTCCTGACTTTC. Translation gives CASSHTGDSGANVLTF.

The chain carries TRBV29-1 and TRBJ2-1; D might be TRBD1 or TRBD2, each matching 5 bases. Between the trimmed V and J ends, which lost 6 bases and 6 bases, there was a span of 15 bases. The CDR3 is 13 residues long. Germline CDR1 reads SQVTM; CDR2 reads ANQGSEA. CDR3 sequence: CSVDRGRRNEQFF. In DNA, the CDR3 is TGCAGCGTCGACCGGGGACGTCGCAATGAGCAGTTCTTC.

This rearrangement joins TRBV29-1 to TRBJ2-3; D possibly corresponds to TRBD1 (6 bases). CDR1 is SQVTM, CDR2 ANQGSEA, per germline. The CDR3 is made up of 14 amino acids. The V end lost 7 bases, the J end lost 3 bases, and 17 bases lay between the germline ends. The CDR3 sequence is CSGTGSGGTDTQYF. DNA for the CDR3: TGCAGCGGAACAGGGTCGGGTGGGACAGATACGCAGTATTTT.

A few counts support this clone. V gene TRBV6-1 combines with J gene TRBJ1-2; no firm D call. Per germline, CDR1 MNHNS and CDR2 SASEGT. Trimming cost V 0 bases and J 5 bases, with 16 bases left between them. The CDR3 is 16 residues long. The CDR3 protein is CASSEAGGREGYGYTF. The CDR3 DNA reads TGTGCCAGCAGTGAAGCGGGAGGGAGGGAGGGTTATGGCTACACCTTC.

This chain uses TRBV9 with TRBJ2-1; TRBD2 is a possible D gene (6 bases). Trimming removed 0 bases from V and 15 bases from J, with 16 bases in between. From germline, CDR1 is SGDLS and CDR2 YYNGEE. This CDR3 is built from 13 residues. CDR3 nucleotide sequence: TGTGCCAGCAGCGTAGGAACTAGCCTGAGGTTGTTCTTC. Translating gives CASSVGTSLRLFF. Filled out from reference TRBV9 and TRBJ2-1, the complete variable domain reads DSGVTQTPKHLITATGQRVTLRCSPRSGDLSVYWYQQSLDQGLQFLIQYYNGEERAKGNILERFSAQQFPDLHSELNLSSLELGDSALYFCASSVGTSLRLFFGPGTRLTVL.

The count of this clone is one. J is TRBJ2-7 and V is TRBV18; 9 bases agree with TRBD1. The CDR3 runs to 15 residues. V was clipped by 3 bases and J by 5 bases; unmatched bases: 8. Germline V lookup: CDR1 KGHSH, CDR2 LQKENI. CDR3 nucleotide sequence: TGTGCCAGCTCACCGGGGACAGGGACCCTCAACGAGCAGTACTTC. Protein: CASSPGTGTLNEQYF.

The chain couples TRBV7-8 to TRBJ2-1, with 11 bases that match TRBD2. With V trimmed by 0 bases and J by 2 bases, 6 bases remained unmatched. CDR3 length: 18 amino acids. Germline assignment: CDR1 SGHVS and CDR2 FQNEAQ. CDR3 loop: CASSLAVGSGRAYNEQFF. The CDR3 DNA is TGTGCCAGCAGCTTAGCGGTTGGTAGCGGGAGGGCCTACAATGAGCAGTTCTTC. The full variable domain, completed using reference TRBV7-8 and TRBJ2-1, is GAGVSQSPRYKVAKRGQDVALRCDPISGHVSLFWYQQALGQGPEFLTYFQNEAQLDKSGLPSDRFFAERPEGSVSTLKIQRTQQEDSAVYLCASSLAVGSGRAYNEQFFGPGTRLTVL.

The chain uses TRBV6-5 and TRBJ2-2, with D perhaps given as TRBD1 or TRBD2 (5 bases each). CDR1 is MNHEY and CDR2 is SVGAGI in the germline V gene. V lost 4 bases and J lost 4, with 13 bases in between. This CDR3 has 15 residues. The CDR3: CASSFRGVGTGELFF. The CDR3 DNA follows: TGTGCCAGCAGTTTCAGAGGGGTCGGCACCGGGGAGCTGTTTTTT.

The chain joins TRBV6-4 to TRBJ2-2; D not resolved. With 6 bases removed from V and 5 bases from J, the gap between germline ends came to 13 bases. CDR1 and CDR2 (germline): MRHNA, SNTAGT. CDR3 length: 14 amino acids. CDR3 sequence: CASRVDMGTGELFF. For the CDR3, the DNA is TGTGCCAGCAGAGTGGATATGGGGACCGGGGAGCTGTTTTTT.

This sequence joins TRBV20-1 and TRBJ2-5; D is uncertain. With 1 base removed from V and 1 base from J, the gap between germline ends came to 1 base. The germline V gene encodes CDR1 DFQATT and CDR2 SNEGSKA (reference sequence). The length of the CDR3 is 11 residues. The CDR3 loop is CSARAQETQYF. The CDR3, as DNA: TGCAGTGCTAGAGCCCAAGAGACCCAGTACTTC.

The chain recombines TRBV29-1 with TRBJ2-3; 9 bases are shared with TRBD2. This CDR3 has 16 amino acids. V lost 8 bases to trimming and J lost 1 base; unmatched junction nucleotides: 13. The germline CDR1 and CDR2 sequences are SQVTM and ANQGSEA. The CDR3: CSPLLREGWGTDTQYF. CDR3 in DNA: TGCAGCCCCCTATTGCGGGAGGGCTGGGGCACAGATACGCAGTATTTT.

Points on this clone: The same CDR3 is also encoded by other DNA sequences in this sample. The genes are TRBV6-6 and TRBJ2-1; D gene unclear. The germline V gene has CDR1 MNHNY and CDR2 SVGAGI (reference sequence). V was pared by 6 bases and J by 4 bases, with 7 bases between. The CDR3 sequence is 12 residues long. The CDR3 is CASSRPYNEQFF. Here the CDR3 DNA reads TGTGCCAGCAGCCGGCCTTACAATGAGCAGTTCTTC.

This sequence joins TRBV10-3 and TRBJ2-4; D perhaps matches TRBD2 (5 bases). CDR3 size: 14 residues. V was shortened by 3 bases and J by 2 bases, with 8 bases between the two germline ends. CDR1 and CDR2 from the germline V gene are ENHRY and SYGVKD. The CDR3 sequence is CAISELVTKNIQYF. CDR3 DNA: TGTGCCATCAGTGAACTAGTGACCAAAAACATTCAGTACTTC.

The chain combines TRBV29-1 with TRBJ2-5, with 10 bases identical to TRBD2. The germline V gene encodes CDR1 SQVTM and CDR2 ANQGSEA. CDR3 size: 13 residues. With 2 bases clipped from V and 3 bases from J, the junction kept 0 bases outside the gene matches. The CDR3 is CSVETSGEETQYF. Here the CDR3 DNA reads TGCAGCGTTGAAACTAGCGGGGAAGAGACCCAGTACTTC.

J is TRBJ1-5 and V is TRBV6-1; the match to TRBD1 covers 8 bases. Germline values: CDR1 MNHNS, CDR2 SASEGT. V shed 4 bases and J 2 bases; nucleotides not matched to a gene: 16. The length of the CDR3 is 19 residues. The CDR3: CASSVYAGTGLLGNQPQHF. DNA of the CDR3: TGTGCCAGCAGTGTCTACGCCGGGACAGGATTACTGGGCAATCAGCCCCAGCATTTT.

The V gene is TRBV7-9, the J gene TRBJ1-1; D uncertain. This CDR3 has 19 amino acids. V was clipped by 3 bases and J by 0 bases, with 23 bases between them. Germline CDR1 is SEHNR and CDR2 is FQNEAQ (reference sequence). CDR3 DNA: TGTGCCAGCAGCTTGGGAACGATGCGAGAAACCATGTTGAACACTGAAGCTTTCTTT. It specifies CASSLGTMRETMLNTEAFF.

The chain recombines TRBV28 with TRBJ2-1; D is unresolved. The CDR3 contains 15 residues. In germline, CDR1 is MDHEN, CDR2 SYDVKM. The germline V and J ends were trimmed by 4 bases and 6 bases, with 16 bases remaining between them. The CDR3 reads CASSSPARPRNEQFF. The CDR3 nucleotides read TGTGCCAGCAGTTCACCTGCAAGGCCCCGCAATGAGCAGTTCTTC.

This clone was found once. CDR3 sequence: CASTRGGSKGQFF. The CDR3 nucleotides read TGTGCCAGCACCCGGGGGGGATCTAAGGGGCAGTTCTTC. The rearrangement joins TRBV5-6 to TRBJ2-1, with 8 bases lining up with TRBD2. The CDR3 consists of 13 residues. V shed 6 bases and J 12 bases; nucleotides not matched to a gene: 11. In germline, CDR1 is SGHDT, CDR2 YYEEEE. Together with reference TRBV5-6 and TRBJ2-1, the CDR3 gives the full variable domain: DAGVTQSPTHLIKTRGQQVTLRCSPKSGHDTVSWYQQALGQGPQFIFQYYEEEERQRGNFPDRFSGHQFPNYSSELNVNALLLGDSALYLCASTRGGSKGQFFGPGTRLTVL.

This chain links TRBV19 with TRBJ2-3; D is perhaps TRBD1 (5 bases). CDR1 is LNHDA, CDR2 SQIVND, per germline (reference sequence). There are 14 residues in the CDR3. V was clipped by 11 bases and J by 4 bases, with 19 bases between them. Here the CDR3 DNA reads TGTGCCTCCAAACCAGGGTCGCCGGCAGATACGCAGTATTTT. It is translated as CASKPGSPADTQYF.